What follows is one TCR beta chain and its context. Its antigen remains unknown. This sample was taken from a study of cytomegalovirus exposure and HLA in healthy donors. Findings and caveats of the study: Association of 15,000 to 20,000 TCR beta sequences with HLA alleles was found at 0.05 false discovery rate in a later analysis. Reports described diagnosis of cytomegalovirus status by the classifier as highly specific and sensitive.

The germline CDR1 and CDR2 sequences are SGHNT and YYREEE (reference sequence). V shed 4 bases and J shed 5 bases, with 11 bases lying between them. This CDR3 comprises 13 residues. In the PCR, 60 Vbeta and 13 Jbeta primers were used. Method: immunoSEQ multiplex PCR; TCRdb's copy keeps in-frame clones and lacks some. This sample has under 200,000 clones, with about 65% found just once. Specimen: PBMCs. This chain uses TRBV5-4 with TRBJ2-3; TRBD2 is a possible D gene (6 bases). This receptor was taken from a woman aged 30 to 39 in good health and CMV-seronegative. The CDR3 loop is CASSGGTVDTQYF. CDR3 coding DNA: TGTGCCAGCAGCGGCGGGACCGTAGATACGCAGTATTTT.